A selection of T cell receptor beta chains follows, all from one sample in a study of PD-L1 blockade in urothelial cancer. This table comes from immunoSEQ multiplex PCR, and its TCRdb copy is limited to in-frame clones, with some not included. The sample consists of some 66,000 clones, around 88% of them appearing once. The specimen was PBMCs, collected around atezolizumab (anti-PD-L1) treatment. All receptors come from a man aged 55 to 70 with urothelial cancer. Both conserved end residues are part of each CDR3. A D gene is named only where the DNA matches it firmly. Clone size appears in some rows only: once, few, many, or a class for an expanded clone.

CDR3	DNA	size	D	V	J
CASSFQAYNEQFF	TGTGCCAGCAGCTTCCAGGCCTACAATGAGCAGTTCTTC	-	-	TRBV7-6	TRBJ2-1
CASSSGAYEQYF	TGTGCCAGCAGCTCAGGGGCCTACGAGCAGTACTTC	-	-	TRBV6-5	TRBJ2-7
CASSIGGSGELFF	TGTGCCAGTAGTATAGGAGGGAGCGGGGAGCTGTTTTTT	once	-	TRBV19	TRBJ2-2
CASSPTGTGGVAFF	TGTGCCAGCAGCCCAACCGGGACAGGGGGCGTTGCTTTCTTT	-	TRBD1	TRBV6-5	TRBJ1-1
CATSSTVHQPQHF	TGTGCCACCAGCAGTACAGTTCACCAGCCCCAGCATTTT	-	-	TRBV15	TRBJ1-5
CASSLGQGVVNEQFF	TGTGCCAGCAGCTTAGGACAGGGAGTTGTGAATGAGCAGTTCTTC	-	-	TRBV13	TRBJ2-1
CASSLGSSRGDGYTF	TGTGCCAGCAGCTTAGGTTCGAGCCGGGGGGATGGCTACACCTTC	few	-	TRBV7-3	TRBJ1-2
CASSVDRSNYGYTF	TGTGCCAGTAGTGTCGACAGGTCTAACTATGGCTACACCTTC	-	-	TRBV19	TRBJ1-2
CATSRDRGVQETQYF	TGTGCCACCAGCAGAGATCGGGGGGTCCAAGAGACCCAGTACTTC	-	TRBD2	TRBV15	TRBJ2-5
CASRPGLAGGGEQFF	TGTGCCAGCAGACCGGGACTAGCGGGGGGGGGTGAGCAGTTCTTC	-	TRBD2	TRBV25-1	TRBJ2-1
CASSLRQEETQYF	TGTGCCAGCAGCTTAAGACAGGAAGAGACCCAGTACTTC	-	-	TRBV7-3	TRBJ2-5
CASSIDRASSYNSPLHF	TGTGCCAGCAGCATTGACAGGGCGAGCTCCTATAATTCACCCCTCCACTTT	once	TRBD1	TRBV16	TRBJ1-6
CASSLAAGNYEQYF	TGTGCCAGCAGCTTAGCCGCAGGGAACTACGAGCAGTACTTC	-	-	TRBV7-3	TRBJ2-7
CASSVGGQINEKLFF	TGTGCCAGCAGCGTAGGGGGGCAGATTAATGAAAAACTGTTTTTT	-	-	TRBV9	TRBJ1-4
CASSFTRGQYDSNQPQHF	TGTGCCAGCAGTTTCACCAGGGGGCAGTACGATAGCAATCAGCCCCAGCATTTT	-	TRBD1	TRBV27	TRBJ1-5
CASSPVHNTDTQYF	TGTGCCAGCAGCCCAGTACACAACACAGATACGCAGTATTTT	once	-	TRBV7-3	TRBJ2-3
CASSPSQGWFGTDTQYF	TGTGCCAGCAGTCCCTCACAGGGGTGGTTTGGCACAGATACGCAGTATTTT	-	TRBD1	TRBV27	TRBJ2-3
CASSLARQGTEAFF	TGTGCCAGCAGCTTAGCTCGACAGGGCACTGAAGCTTTCTTT	once	TRBD1	TRBV7-8	TRBJ1-1
CAILEETRVNTQYF	TGTGCCATCCTAGAGGAGACTAGAGTAAATACGCAGTATTTT	-	-	TRBV6-1	TRBJ2-3
CASSLRGTGEFNTIYF	TGTGCCAGCAGCTTGAGAGGAACAGGGGAGTTCAACACCATATATTTT	once	TRBD1	TRBV11-2	TRBJ1-3
CASTGSGGVYNEQFF	TGTGCCAGTACGGGTAGCGGGGGGGTATACAATGAGCAGTTCTTC	-	TRBD2	TRBV19	TRBJ2-1
CASSQLGWGRDNTEAFF	TGCGCCAGCAGCCAACTCGGATGGGGGCGCGATAACACTGAAGCTTTCTTT	few	-	TRBV4-1	TRBJ1-1
CASSREGGGQETQYF	TGTGCCAGCAGCAGGGAGGGGGGGGGTCAAGAGACCCAGTACTTC	-	-	TRBV7-8	TRBJ2-5
CASTRTRDRNTEAFF	TGTGCCAGCACCCGAACCAGGGATCGGAACACTGAAGCTTTCTTT	-	-	TRBV2	TRBJ1-1
CASSLSQETQYF	TGTGCCAGCAGTTTATCTCAAGAGACCCAGTACTTC	-	-	TRBV28	TRBJ2-5
CASSYLQGAGEQYF	TGTGCCAGCAGTTACTTACAGGGGGCTGGTGAGCAGTACTTC	-	TRBD1	TRBV6-6	TRBJ2-7
CATSRVRNPDYGYTF	TGTGCCACCAGCAGAGTGCGGAATCCAGACTATGGCTACACCTTC	-	-	TRBV15	TRBJ1-2
CASSWGRGNEKLFF	TGTGCCAGCAGTTGGGGCAGGGGGAATGAAAAACTGTTTTTT	-	TRBD1	TRBV6-5	TRBJ1-4
CASKLDRGVYGYTF	TGTGCCAGCAAATTGGACAGGGGTGTGTATGGCTACACCTTC	-	TRBD1	TRBV6-5	TRBJ1-2
CASSLRLAGQADTQYF	TGTGCCAGCTCACTCAGACTAGCGGGGCAGGCAGATACGCAGTATTTT	-	TRBD2	TRBV18	TRBJ2-3
CASSQDMLQYGYTF	TGCGCCAGCAGCCAAGATATGCTCCAGTATGGCTACACCTTC	-	-	TRBV4-3	TRBJ1-2
CASSPRTGDTGELFF	TGTGCCAGCAGCCCGCGGACAGGGGACACCGGGGAGCTGTTTTTT	-	TRBD1	TRBV7-8	TRBJ2-2